This T cell receptor beta chain stems from a study of cytomegalovirus exposure and HLA in healthy donors. Across the whole study: Approximately 180 million T cells yielded 117 million unique TCR beta sequences, as an earlier analysis found. Points from the study as a whole: Donors were assumed by presence/absence analyses to have roughly uniform sequencing depth. Rarity held for most TCR sequences, but there were some public TCRs that occurred in many donors.

PCR employed 60 Vbeta and 13 Jbeta primers. Produced via immunoSEQ multiplex PCR; TCRdb's table is partial and in-frame only. The profile shows about 170,000 clones, more than 75% of them singletons. This clone was found a few times. Its cognate antigen is unknown. This sequence originates from a man between 18 and 35 years old in good health and CMV-seropositive. Sequencing was done on a sample of PBMCs.

CDR3 DNA sequence: TGTGCCAGCACGGGGGCTGGGGCCAACGTCCTGACTTTC. It codes for CASTGAGANVLTF. The rearrangement joins TRBV6-1 to TRBJ2-6; perhaps TRBD2 as D (6 bases). The CDR3 length is 13 residues. Germline V gives CDR1 MNHNS, CDR2 SASEGT. Trimming left V 7 bases short and J 2 bases short, with 6 bases between.